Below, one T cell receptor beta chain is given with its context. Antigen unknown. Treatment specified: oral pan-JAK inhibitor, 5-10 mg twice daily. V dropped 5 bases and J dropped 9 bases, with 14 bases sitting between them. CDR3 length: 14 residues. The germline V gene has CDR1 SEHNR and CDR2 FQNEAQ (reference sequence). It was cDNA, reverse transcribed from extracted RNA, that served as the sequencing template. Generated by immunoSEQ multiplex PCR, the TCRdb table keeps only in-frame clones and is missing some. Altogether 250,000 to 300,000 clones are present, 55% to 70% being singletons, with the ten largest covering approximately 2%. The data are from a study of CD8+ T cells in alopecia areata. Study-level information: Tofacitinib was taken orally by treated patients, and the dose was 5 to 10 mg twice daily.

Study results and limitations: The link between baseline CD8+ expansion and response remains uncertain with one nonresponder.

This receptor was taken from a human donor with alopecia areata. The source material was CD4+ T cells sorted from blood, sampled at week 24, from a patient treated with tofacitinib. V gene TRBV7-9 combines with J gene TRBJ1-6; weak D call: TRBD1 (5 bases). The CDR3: CASSHPEGFSPLHF. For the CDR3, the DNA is TGTGCCAGCAGCCACCCGGAGGGGTTTTCACCCCTCCACTTT.